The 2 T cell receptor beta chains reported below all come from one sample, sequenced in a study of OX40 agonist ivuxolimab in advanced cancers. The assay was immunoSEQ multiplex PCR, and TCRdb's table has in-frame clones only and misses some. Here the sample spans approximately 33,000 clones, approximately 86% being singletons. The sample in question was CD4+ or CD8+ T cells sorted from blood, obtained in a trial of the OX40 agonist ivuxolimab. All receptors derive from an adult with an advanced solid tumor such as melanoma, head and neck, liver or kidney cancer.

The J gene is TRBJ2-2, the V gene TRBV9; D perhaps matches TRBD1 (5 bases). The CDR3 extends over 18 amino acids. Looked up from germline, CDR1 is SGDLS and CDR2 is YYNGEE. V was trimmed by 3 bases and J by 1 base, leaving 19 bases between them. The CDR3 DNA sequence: TGTGCCAGCAGCGAATCCGGACAATTTATTATGAACACCGGGGAGCTGTTTTTT. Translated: CASSESGQFIMNTGELFF.

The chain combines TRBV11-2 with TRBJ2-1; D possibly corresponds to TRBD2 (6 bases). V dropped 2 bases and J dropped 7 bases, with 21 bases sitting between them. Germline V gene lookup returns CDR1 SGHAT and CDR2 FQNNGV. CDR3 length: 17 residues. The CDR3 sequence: CASSLSLTGGIWNEQFF. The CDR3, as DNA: TGTGCCAGCAGCTTAAGCCTAACTGGGGGGATATGGAATGAGCAGTTCTTC.